A single sample is the source of the 8 T cell receptor beta chains below, sequenced in a study of persistence of HIV-infected CD4 T cells. These receptors' antigens are unknown. The libraries were made with immunoSEQ version 4 in survey mode. Here immunoSEQ multiplex PCR was the method, and the copy in TCRdb shows in-frame clones only, minus some. Counted here are around 48,000 clones, under 85% occurring once; the ten biggest clones make up less than 3%. The stimulus was lysate of CMV-infected fibroblasts, 8.5 to 10 ug/mL. Memory cells lacking CD40L and CD69 with high CD45RO were sorted. The specimen comprised CD4+ T cells sorted from PBMCs after 18-hour stimulation, sampled from a patient who received antiretroviral therapy. These receptor sequences come from an adult man with HIV who was CMV-seropositive.

CDR3 sequence reads: CASKVQGAKETQYF. In DNA, the CDR3 is TGCGCCAGCAAGGTCCAGGGGGCGAAAGAGACCCAGTACTTC. The rearrangement links TRBV5-1 to TRBJ2-5; 8 positions agree with TRBD1. V dropped 6 bases and J dropped 3; count of bases not matched to a gene: 7. In germline, CDR1 is SGHRS, CDR2 YFSETQ. This CDR3 comprises 14 residues. Full variable domain (missing parts from reference TRBV5-1 and TRBJ2-5): KAGVTQTPRYLIKTRGQQVTLSCSPISGHRSVSWYQQTPGQGLQFLFEYFSETQRNKGNFPGRFSGRQFSNSRSEMNVSTLELGDSALYLCASKVQGAKETQYFGPGTRLLVL.

The rearrangement uses TRBV6-6 and TRBJ2-3; D is unclear. CDR3 length: 14 residues. The V end lost 0 bases, the J end lost 8 bases, and 12 bases lay between the germline ends. Germline assignment: CDR1 MNHNY and CDR2 SVGAGI (reference sequence). Here the CDR3 DNA reads TGTGCCAGCAGTTACTCGATGGGCCCTGGTACGCAGTATTTT. Protein sequence: CASSYSMGPGTQYF.

The chain employs TRBV6-5 and TRBJ1-1, with D perhaps TRBD1 (5 bases). CDR1 and CDR2 from the germline V gene are MNHEY and SVGAGI. V was trimmed by 2 bases and J by 2 bases, leaving 15 bases between them. The CDR3 covers 16 residues. The CDR3 sequence is CASSYRHAGLNTEAFF. The CDR3 DNA sequence: TGTGCCAGCAGTTACCGACATGCGGGACTAAACACTGAAGCTTTCTTT.

The rearrangement uses TRBV28 and TRBJ1-4, with 10 bases identical to TRBD1. The CDR3 is 14 residues long. Germline CDR1 reads MDHEN; CDR2 reads SYDVKM. V gave up 8 bases and J gave up 5 bases; unmatched junction bases: 5. The CDR3 region is CASGLTGGNEKLFF. CDR3 nucleotides: TGTGCCAGCGGACTGACAGGGGGCAATGAAAAACTGTTTTTT.

The chain couples TRBV6-5 to TRBJ1-4, with a possible D match to TRBD1 (6 bases). Germline V gene sequence: CDR1 MNHEY, CDR2 SVGAGI. The CDR3 totals 15 residues. The ends were cut back, 7 bases at V and 6 bases at J, with 18 bases in the middle. The CDR3 spells CASKGGKRVDEKLFF. The CDR3 nucleotides read TGTGCCAGCAAAGGGGGTAAAAGGGTTGATGAAAAACTGTTTTTT.

The CDR3 DNA reads TGTGCCAGCAGTGAAGCACTGGGACAGGGGACTGGTGGCTACACCTTC. The encoded protein is CASSEALGQGTGGYTF. V is TRBV6-1 and J is TRBJ1-2, with TRBD1 matching 10 bases. Unmatched junction bases numbered 8, after V lost 0 bases and J lost 7 bases. The CDR3 is 16 amino acids. Germline CDR1 is MNHNS and CDR2 is SASEGT.

CDR3 sequence reads: CASSLDQGYEQYF. CDR3 DNA sequence: TGTGCCAGCAGCTTGGACCAGGGCTACGAGCAGTACTTC. The chain combines TRBV5-6 with TRBJ2-7, with D perhaps matching TRBD1 (5 bases). The V end was cut by 0 bases, the J end by 3 bases, with 7 bases between. Germline loops: CDR1 SGHDT, CDR2 YYEEEE. The CDR3 is 13 residues long.

The rearrangement uses TRBV7-2 and TRBJ1-1, with 8 bases lining up with TRBD1. CDR1 and CDR2 (germline): SGHTA, FQGNSA. V shed 5 bases, J shed 11 bases, and the junction held 10 bases outside the gene matches. The CDR3 consists of 13 residues. The CDR3 region has the DNA TGTGCCAGCAGCGGACGCAGGGGGCCAGGGGCTTTCTTT. It specifies CASSGRRGPGAFF.